These 12 T cell receptor beta chains were all obtained from the same sample, sequenced in a study of naive and memory T cell subsets (dated by TCRdb to about 2017). Receptors were amplified or captured by UMI-ligation and nested PCR. The sequencing machine was an Illumina MiSeq. An equimolar mix of two oligonucleotides covering both TRBC1 and TRBC2 was used as the beta constant-region primer. Four rounds of PCR, combining the SP2 primer with nested alpha and beta constant-region primers, were used to amplify the ligated cDNA. The public reads were reanalyzed by TCRdb: fastp trimming at Q25, MiXCR alignment, in-frame beta chains only. Each CDR3 protein appears once, grouped with its most common genes and DNA. Counted in this sample were 95,000 to 150,000 distinct CDR3 sequences; roughly 32% of them appeared once. The top ten hold 0.9% of the sample. The sample was central memory CD4+ T cells from blood. Taken with the paper, the label for cell subset or site translates to: central memory, CD45RA- CD27+. The source of these receptors is a human donor in good health.

This clonotype was counted ten times or more. This chain uses TRBV20-1 with TRBJ2-5; D unclear. CDR3 length: 13 residues. The V and J ends lost 7 bases and 0 bases respectively, with 12 bases between them. CDR1 and CDR2 from the germline V gene are DFQATT and SNEGSKA (reference sequence). The CDR3 loop is CSGRSGNQETQYF. CDR3 nucleotides: TGCAGTGGAAGATCAGGAAACCAAGAGACCCAGTACTTC.

This clonotype came up a few times. The chain links TRBV13 to TRBJ2-5, with no clear D. The CDR3 spans 15 residues. Trimming shortened V by 2 bases and J by 2 bases, and 12 bases separated the two germline ends. From germline, CDR1 is PRHDT and CDR2 FYEKMQ (reference sequence). The CDR3 sequence is CASSLSDSRQETQYF. The DNA for the CDR3 is TGTGCCAGCAGCTTAAGCGACTCAAGACAAGAGACCCAGTACTTC.

The sample holds a few counts of this clonotype. This chain uses TRBV20-1 with TRBJ1-2; 7 nucleotides line up with TRBD1. CDR3 length: 13 amino acids. Germline trimming cut 4 bases from V and 8 bases from J; bases unmatched to any gene: 10. Germline V lookup: CDR1 DFQATT, CDR2 SNEGSKA (reference sequence). DNA for the CDR3: TGCAGTGCTACCGGACAGGACTATTACGGCTACACCTTC. Its protein product is CSATGQDYYGYTF.

V is TRBV6-2 or TRBV6-3 and J is TRBJ2-7; D possibly corresponds to TRBD2 (6 bases). In germline, CDR1 is MNHEY, CDR2 SVGEGT. Trimming shortened V by 5 bases and J by 1 base, and 15 bases separated the two germline ends. This CDR3 comprises 15 residues. CDR3 bases: TGTGCCAGCAGTCGCCCCGGGAGCCTTTCCTACGAGCAGTACTTC. This translates into CASSRPGSLSYEQYF.

This clonotype was detected only a few times. The V call is TRBV28, the J call TRBJ2-3; no clear D. CDR1 is MDHEN and CDR2 is SYDVKM in the germline V gene. CDR3 length equals 16 residues. Trimming cost V 0 bases and J 3 bases, with 13 bases left between them. CDR3 DNA sequence: TGTGCCAGCAGTTTATGGGATCCCAGTGGTACAGATACGCAGTATTTT. Translation: CASSLWDPSGTDTQYF.

J is TRBJ2-7 and V is TRBV28; 8 bases are shared with TRBD1. The CDR3 runs 16 residues. Germline values: CDR1 MDHEN, CDR2 SYDVKM. The V and J ends lost 4 bases and 2 bases, in that order; junction bases with no gene match: 10. Written as DNA, the CDR3 is TGTGCCAGCAGTTCCCTGGGGACAGGCAGCACCTACGAGCAGTACTTC. Its translation is CASSSLGTGSTYEQYF.

This clonotype has more than one count but fewer than ten. The rearrangement joins TRBV27 to TRBJ2-5, with a weak D call TRBD1 (5 bases). Germline loops: CDR1 MNHEY, CDR2 SMNVEV (reference sequence). Trimming left V 0 bases short and J 0 bases short, with 14 bases between. The length of the CDR3 is 17 residues. The DNA of the CDR3 is TGTGCCAGCAGTTTATCCCTTTTTCAGGGAAACCAAGAGACCCAGTACTTC. It specifies CASSLSLFQGNQETQYF.

The chain carries TRBV12-3 or TRBV12-4 and TRBJ2-7; TRBD1 aligns across 9 bases. The CDR3 loop spans 16 amino acids. The trim removed 3 bases at V and 7 bases at J, leaving 13 bases unmatched. The CDR3 sequence is CASSFTGTGKMGEQYF. CDR3 sequence (DNA): TGTGCCAGCAGTTTCACCGGGACAGGGAAAATGGGTGAGCAGTACTTC.

This rearrangement joins TRBV7-2 to TRBJ2-1; D may be TRBD1 or TRBD2 (5 bases each). Germline CDR1 and CDR2: SGHTA and FQGNSA. V was clipped by 3 bases and J by 7 bases, with 16 bases between them. CDR3 length: 15 amino acids. CDR3 nucleotides: TGTGCCAGCAGCTTCGAGGGCGTAGGGGTGAATGAGCAGTTCTTC. This gives the protein CASSFEGVGVNEQFF.

V is TRBV29-1 and J is TRBJ2-5; the D is unclear. Germline-derived CDR1 and CDR2 are SQVTM and ANQGSEA. There are 12 residues in the CDR3. Deletions cut 4 bases from V and 2 bases from J, with 8 bases between. The CDR3 sequence is CSVASQQETQYF. The CDR3 DNA reads as TGCAGCGTTGCTTCACAGCAAGAGACCCAGTACTTC.

The J gene is TRBJ2-1, the V gene TRBV11-2; D possibly uses TRBD1 or TRBD2 (5 bases each). Trimming removed 0 bases from V and 4 bases from J, with 7 bases in between. CDR3 size: 14 residues. Germline V gene sequence: CDR1 SGHAT, CDR2 FQNNGV. This chain's CDR3 is CASSLDGAYNEQFF. The CDR3 region has the DNA TGTGCCAGCAGCTTAGACGGGGCTTACAATGAGCAGTTCTTC.

The rearrangement joins TRBV28 to TRBJ2-3; the match to TRBD2 covers 9 bases. Per the germline V gene, CDR1 is MDHEN and CDR2 is SYDVKM. V shed 2 bases and J 1 base; nucleotides not matched to a gene: 10. The CDR3 runs 18 residues. The CDR3 region is CASSLGAGGPSGTDTQYF. DNA of the CDR3: TGTGCCAGCAGTTTAGGGGCGGGAGGGCCCTCTGGCACAGATACGCAGTATTTT.